This T cell receptor (beta chain) was found in a study of hypomethylating agent response in myelodysplastic syndrome. The study, taken as a whole, reports: Whether shared GLIPH2 clusters recognize novel MDS antigens was not confirmed. After hypomethylating agent treatment, diversity and clonality showed no significant change, overall or by response.

Authors' methods: VDJdb flagged more than 1.5% of 150,000 to 200,000 unique clonotypes as previously reported viral-epitope-specific. The repertoire was sequenced with immunoSEQ multiplex PCR; TCRdb's copy has only in-frame clones and lacks some. V and J calls and clone size follow that table, whereas D and trimming were derived from the DNA. Of about 5,400 clones listed, around 78% are singletons. The CDR3 totals 15 residues. Germline-derived CDR1 and CDR2 are SGHAT and FQNNGV. Trimming took 0 bases from V and 4 from J, leaving 12 bases between them. This clone is a singleton in its sample. Its antigen is still unknown.

The sample in question was bone marrow, obtained before or after starting hypomethylating agent treatment for myelodysplastic syndrome (not recorded which). This sequence originates from a human donor with myelodysplastic syndrome. The rearrangement uses TRBV11-2 and TRBJ1-1; D uncertain. The CDR3 is CASSLERGGLTEAFF. The CDR3 bases are TGTGCCAGCAGCTTAGAGAGAGGTGGGCTCACTGAAGCTTTCTTT.